This TCR beta chain is from a study of technical replicates of blood from a handful of donors (dated by TCRdb to the late 2010s). Library preparation employed the immunoSEQ multiplex PCR assay. TCRdb limited this immuneACCESS table to in-frame rearrangements with V and J called. A share of clones is missing; checked studies link under half to unresolved V genes, and the rest is unexplained. For this sample the table gives 95,000 to 100,000 clones, of which 96% were detected only once. The top ten hold roughly 0.19% of the sample. For this clone: Its recognized antigen is unknown. No much larger clonotype is one base removed from it; base qualities were not supplied.

V is clipped by 4 bases and J by 2 bases, and the sequence between their germline boundaries is 14 bases long. The CDR3 numbers 15 residues from cysteine through phenylalanine. The entry retains the CDR3 DNA only, 45 bases that are in frame from base 1. The germline V gene provides CDR1 MNHNS and CDR2 SASEGT. Recombination linked TRBV6-1 to TRBJ1-2; TRBD1 might be the D gene, on 6 matching bases. The sequenced material came from T cells isolated from PBMCs. This TCR was recovered from a human donor in good health. The nucleotide sequence reads as follows: TGTGCCAGCAGTGGACAGGACCTTCTAAACTATGGCTACACCTTC. Its protein is CASSGQDLLNYGYTF.